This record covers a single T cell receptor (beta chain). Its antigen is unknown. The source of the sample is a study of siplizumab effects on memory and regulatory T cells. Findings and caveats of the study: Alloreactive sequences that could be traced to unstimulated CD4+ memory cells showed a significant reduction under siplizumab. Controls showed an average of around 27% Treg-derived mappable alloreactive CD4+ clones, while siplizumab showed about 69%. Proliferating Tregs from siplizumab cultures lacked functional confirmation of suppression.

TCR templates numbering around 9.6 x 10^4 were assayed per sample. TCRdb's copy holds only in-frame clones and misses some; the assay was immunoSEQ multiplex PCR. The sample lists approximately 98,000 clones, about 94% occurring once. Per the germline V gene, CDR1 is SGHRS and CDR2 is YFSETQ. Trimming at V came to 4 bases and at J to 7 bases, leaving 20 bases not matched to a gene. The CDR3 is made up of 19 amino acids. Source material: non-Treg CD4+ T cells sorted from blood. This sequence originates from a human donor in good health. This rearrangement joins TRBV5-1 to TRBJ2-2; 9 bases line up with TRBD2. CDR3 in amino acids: CASSPEAVASGKVNGELFF. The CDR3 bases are TGCGCCAGCAGCCCAGAGGCGGTCGCTAGCGGGAAGGTTAACGGGGAGCTGTTTTTT.